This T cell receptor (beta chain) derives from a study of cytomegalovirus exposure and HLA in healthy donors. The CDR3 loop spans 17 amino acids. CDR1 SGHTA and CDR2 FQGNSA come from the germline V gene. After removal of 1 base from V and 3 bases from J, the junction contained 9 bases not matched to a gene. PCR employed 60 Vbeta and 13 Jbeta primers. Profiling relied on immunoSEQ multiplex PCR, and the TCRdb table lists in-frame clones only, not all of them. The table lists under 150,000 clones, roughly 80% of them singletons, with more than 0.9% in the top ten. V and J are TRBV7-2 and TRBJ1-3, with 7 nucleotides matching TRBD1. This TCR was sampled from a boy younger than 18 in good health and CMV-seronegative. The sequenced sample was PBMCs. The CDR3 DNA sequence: TGTGCCAGCAGCTTAGAGGGGGCAGGGAGGTTTGGAAACACCATATATTTT. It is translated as CASSLEGAGRFGNTIYF.